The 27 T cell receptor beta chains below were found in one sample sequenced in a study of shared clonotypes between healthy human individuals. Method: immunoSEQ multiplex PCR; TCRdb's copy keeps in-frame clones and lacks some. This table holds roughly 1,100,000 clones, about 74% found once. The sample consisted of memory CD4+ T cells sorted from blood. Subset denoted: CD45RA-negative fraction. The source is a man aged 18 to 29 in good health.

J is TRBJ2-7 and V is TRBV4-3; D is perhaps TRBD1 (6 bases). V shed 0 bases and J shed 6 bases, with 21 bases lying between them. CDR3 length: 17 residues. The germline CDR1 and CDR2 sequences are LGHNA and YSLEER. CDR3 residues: CASSQDLVGGAGAEQYF. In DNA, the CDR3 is TGCGCCAGCAGCCAAGATCTCGTCGGTGGGGCAGGGGCCGAGCAGTACTTC.

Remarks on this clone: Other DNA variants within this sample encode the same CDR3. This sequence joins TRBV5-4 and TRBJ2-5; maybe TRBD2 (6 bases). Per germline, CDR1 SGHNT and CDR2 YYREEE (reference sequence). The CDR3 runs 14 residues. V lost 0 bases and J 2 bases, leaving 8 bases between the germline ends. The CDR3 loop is CASSLVSGQETQYF. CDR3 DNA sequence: TGTGCCAGCAGCTTGGTTAGCGGACAAGAGACCCAGTACTTC.

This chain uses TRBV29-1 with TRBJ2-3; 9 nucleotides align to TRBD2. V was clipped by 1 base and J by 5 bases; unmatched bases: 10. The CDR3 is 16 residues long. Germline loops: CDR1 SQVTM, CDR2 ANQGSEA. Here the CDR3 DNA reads TGCAGCGTTGAAGGGGCTCGCGCGGGGGGGATAGATACGCAGTATTTT. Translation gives CSVEGARAGGIDTQYF.

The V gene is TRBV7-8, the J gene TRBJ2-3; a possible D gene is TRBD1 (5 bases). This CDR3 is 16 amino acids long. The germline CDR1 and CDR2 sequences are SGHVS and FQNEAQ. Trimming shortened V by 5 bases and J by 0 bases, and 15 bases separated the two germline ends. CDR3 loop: CASSSRRGESTDTQYF. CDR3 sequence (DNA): TGTGCCAGCAGCAGCCGAAGGGGCGAGAGCACAGATACGCAGTATTTT.

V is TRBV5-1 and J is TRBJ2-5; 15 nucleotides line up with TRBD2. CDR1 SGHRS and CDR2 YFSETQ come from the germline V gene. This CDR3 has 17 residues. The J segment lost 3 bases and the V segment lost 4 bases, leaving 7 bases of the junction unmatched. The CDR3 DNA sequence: TGCGCCAGCAGCCCGGGGACTAGCGGGGGGTACAAAGAGACCCAGTACTTC. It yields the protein CASSPGTSGGYKETQYF.

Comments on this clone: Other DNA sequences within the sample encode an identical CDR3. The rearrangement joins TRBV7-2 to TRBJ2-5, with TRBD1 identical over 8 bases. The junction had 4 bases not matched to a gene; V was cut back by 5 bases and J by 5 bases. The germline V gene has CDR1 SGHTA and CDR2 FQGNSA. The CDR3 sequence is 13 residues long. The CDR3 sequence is CASSPRTGETQYF. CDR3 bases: TGTGCCAGCAGCCCCCGGACAGGGGAGACCCAGTACTTC.

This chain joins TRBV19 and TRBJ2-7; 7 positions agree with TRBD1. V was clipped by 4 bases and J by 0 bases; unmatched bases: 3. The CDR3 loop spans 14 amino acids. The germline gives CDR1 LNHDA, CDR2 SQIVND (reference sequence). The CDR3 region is CASSKGASSYEQYF. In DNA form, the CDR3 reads TGTGCCAGTAGTAAGGGGGCGTCCTCCTACGAGCAGTACTTC.

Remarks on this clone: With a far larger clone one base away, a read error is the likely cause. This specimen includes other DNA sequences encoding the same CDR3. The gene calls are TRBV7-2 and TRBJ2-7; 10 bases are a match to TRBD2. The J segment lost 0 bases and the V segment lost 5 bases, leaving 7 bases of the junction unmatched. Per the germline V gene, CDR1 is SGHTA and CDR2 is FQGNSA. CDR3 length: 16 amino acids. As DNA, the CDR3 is TGTGCCAGCAGCCCTGGAACTAGCGGGGACTCCTACGAGCAGTACTTC. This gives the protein CASSPGTSGDSYEQYF.

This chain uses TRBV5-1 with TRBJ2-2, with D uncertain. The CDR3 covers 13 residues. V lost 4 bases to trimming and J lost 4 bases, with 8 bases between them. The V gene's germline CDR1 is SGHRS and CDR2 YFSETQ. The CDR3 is CASSPPRTGELFF. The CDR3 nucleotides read TGCGCCAGCAGCCCCCCCCGCACCGGGGAGCTGTTTTTT.

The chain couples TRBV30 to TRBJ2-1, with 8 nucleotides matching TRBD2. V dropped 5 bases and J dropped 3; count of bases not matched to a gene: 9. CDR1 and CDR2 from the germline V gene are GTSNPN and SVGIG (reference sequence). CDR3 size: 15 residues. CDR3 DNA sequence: TGTGCCTGGGCGGGGGGCCTTGGCTTCTACAATGAGCAGTTCTTC. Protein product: CAWAGGLGFYNEQFF.

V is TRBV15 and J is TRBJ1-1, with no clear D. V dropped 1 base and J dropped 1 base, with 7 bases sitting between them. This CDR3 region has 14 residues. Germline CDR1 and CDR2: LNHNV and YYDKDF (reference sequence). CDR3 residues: CATSRAGQNTEAFF. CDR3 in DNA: TGTGCCACCAGCAGAGCCGGTCAGAACACTGAAGCTTTCTTT. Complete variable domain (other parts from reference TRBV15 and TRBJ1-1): DAMVIQNPRYQVTQFGKPVTLSCSQTLNHNVMYWYQQKSSQAPKLLFHYYDKDFNNEADTPDNFQSRRPNTSFCFLDIRSPGLGDTAMYLCATSRAGQNTEAFFGQGTRLTVV.

CDR3 DNA sequence: TGTGCCAGCTCACGTGGAGGATACGAGCAGTACTTC. Protein product: CASSRGGYEQYF. J is TRBJ2-7 and V is TRBV18; D may be TRBD2 (5 bases). V shed 4 bases and J shed 4 bases, with 8 bases lying between them. Germline V gene lookup returns CDR1 KGHSH and CDR2 LQKENI. The CDR3 has 12 residues.

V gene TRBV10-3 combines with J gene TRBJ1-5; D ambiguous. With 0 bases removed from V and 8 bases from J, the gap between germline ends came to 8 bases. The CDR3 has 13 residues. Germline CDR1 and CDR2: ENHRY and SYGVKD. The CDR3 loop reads CAISESGGEPQHF. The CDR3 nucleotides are TGTGCCATCAGTGAGTCGGGAGGCGAGCCCCAGCATTTT.

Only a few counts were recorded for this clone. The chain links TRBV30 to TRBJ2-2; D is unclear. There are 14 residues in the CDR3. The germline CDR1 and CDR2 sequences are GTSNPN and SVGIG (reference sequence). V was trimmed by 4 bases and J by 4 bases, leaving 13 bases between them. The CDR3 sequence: CAWKVSGSTGELFF. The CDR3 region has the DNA TGTGCCTGGAAGGTCTCCGGGTCCACCGGGGAGCTGTTTTTT.

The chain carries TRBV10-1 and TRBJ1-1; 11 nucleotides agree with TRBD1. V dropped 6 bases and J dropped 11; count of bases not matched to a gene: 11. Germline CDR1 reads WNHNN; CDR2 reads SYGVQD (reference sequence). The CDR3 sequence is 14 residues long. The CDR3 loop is CASRRDRGSAEAFF. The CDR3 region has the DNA TGCGCCAGCAGACGGGACAGGGGGTCGGCGGAGGCTTTCTTT.

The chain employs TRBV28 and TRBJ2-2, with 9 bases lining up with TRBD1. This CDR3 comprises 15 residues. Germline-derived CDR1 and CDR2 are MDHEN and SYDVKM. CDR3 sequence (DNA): TGTGTTACGATGGGTAACAGGGGGCTCGCCGGGGAGCTGTTTTTT. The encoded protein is CVTMGNRGLAGELFF. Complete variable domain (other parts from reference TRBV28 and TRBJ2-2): DVKVTQSSRYLVKRTGEKVFLECVQDMDHENMFWYRQDPGLGLRLIYFSYDVKMKEKGDIPEGYSVSREKKERFSLILESASTNQTSMYLCVTMGNRGLAGELFFGEGSRLTVL.

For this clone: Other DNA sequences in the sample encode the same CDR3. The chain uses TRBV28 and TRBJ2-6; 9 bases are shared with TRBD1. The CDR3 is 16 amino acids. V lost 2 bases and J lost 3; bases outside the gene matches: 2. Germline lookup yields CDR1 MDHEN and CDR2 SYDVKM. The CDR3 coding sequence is TGTGCCAGCAGTTTAACAGGGGGCAGTGGGGCCAACGTCCTGACTTTC. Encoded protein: CASSLTGGSGANVLTF. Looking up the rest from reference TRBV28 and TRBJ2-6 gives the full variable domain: DVKVTQSSRYLVKRTGEKVFLECVQDMDHENMFWYRQDPGLGLRLIYFSYDVKMKEKGDIPEGYSVSREKKERFSLILESASTNQTSMYLCASSLTGGSGANVLTFGAGSRLTVL.

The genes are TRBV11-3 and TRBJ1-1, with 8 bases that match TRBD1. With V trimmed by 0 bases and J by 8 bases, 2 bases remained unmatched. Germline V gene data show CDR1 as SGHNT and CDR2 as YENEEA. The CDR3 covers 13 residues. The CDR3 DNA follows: TGTGCCAGCAGCTTAGACAGGGGGCAGGAAGCTTTCTTT. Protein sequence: CASSLDRGQEAFF.

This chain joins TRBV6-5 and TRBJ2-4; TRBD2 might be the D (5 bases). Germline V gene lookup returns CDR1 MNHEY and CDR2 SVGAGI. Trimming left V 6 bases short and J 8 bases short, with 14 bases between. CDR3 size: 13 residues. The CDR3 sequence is CASRKLVGDIQYF. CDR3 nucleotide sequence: TGTGCCAGCAGGAAATTAGTGGGAGACATTCAGTACTTC.

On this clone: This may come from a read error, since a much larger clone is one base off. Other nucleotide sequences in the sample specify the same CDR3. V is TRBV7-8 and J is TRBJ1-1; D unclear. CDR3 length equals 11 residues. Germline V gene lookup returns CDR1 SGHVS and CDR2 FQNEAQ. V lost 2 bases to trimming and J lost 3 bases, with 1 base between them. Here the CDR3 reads CASSLYTEAFF. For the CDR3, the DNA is TGTGCCAGCAGCTTATACACTGAAGCTTTCTTT.

In nucleotides, the CDR3 is TGTGCCAGCAGCCCCGTCCCCGGACTAGAGAAGTACGAGCAGTACTTC. It translates to CASSPVPGLEKYEQYF. This sequence joins TRBV7-6 and TRBJ2-7; 7 bases fit TRBD2. The CDR3 sequence is 16 residues long. Per the germline V gene, CDR1 is SGHVS and CDR2 is FNYEAQ. Trimming at V came to 5 bases and at J to 4 bases, leaving 14 bases not matched to a gene.

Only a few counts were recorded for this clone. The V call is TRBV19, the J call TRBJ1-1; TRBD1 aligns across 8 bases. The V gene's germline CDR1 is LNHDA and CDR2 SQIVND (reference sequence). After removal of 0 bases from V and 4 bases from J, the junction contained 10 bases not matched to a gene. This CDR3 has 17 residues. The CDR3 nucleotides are TGTGCCAGTAGTATAGATCTTAGACAGGGGTCGAGCACTGAAGCTTTCTTT. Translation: CASSIDLRQGSSTEAFF.

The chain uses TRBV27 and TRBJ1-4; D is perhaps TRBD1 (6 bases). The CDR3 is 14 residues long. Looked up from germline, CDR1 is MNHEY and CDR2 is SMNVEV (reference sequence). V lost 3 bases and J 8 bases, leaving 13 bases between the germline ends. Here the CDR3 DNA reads TGTGCCAGCAGTTTCGCAGGGGCGGGGGAAAAACTGTTTTTT. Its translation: CASSFAGAGEKLFF.

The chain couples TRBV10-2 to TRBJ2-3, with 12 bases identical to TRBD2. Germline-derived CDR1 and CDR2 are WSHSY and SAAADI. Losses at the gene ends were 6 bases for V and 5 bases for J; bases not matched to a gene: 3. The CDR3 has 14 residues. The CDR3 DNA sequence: TGCGCCAGCAGCCTAGCGGGAGGGGGAGATACGCAGTATTTT. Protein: CASSLAGGGDTQYF.

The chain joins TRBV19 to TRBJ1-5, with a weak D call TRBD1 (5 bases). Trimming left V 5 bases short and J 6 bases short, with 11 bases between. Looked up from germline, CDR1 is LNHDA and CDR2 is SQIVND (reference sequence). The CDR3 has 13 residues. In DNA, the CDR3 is TGTGCCAGTAGTTGGGGGGGTTCTCAGCCCCAGCATTTT. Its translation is CASSWGGSQPQHF.

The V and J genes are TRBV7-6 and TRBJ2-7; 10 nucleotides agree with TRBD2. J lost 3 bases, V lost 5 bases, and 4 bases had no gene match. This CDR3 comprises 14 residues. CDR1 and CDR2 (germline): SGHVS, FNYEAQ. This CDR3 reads CASSPASGSYEQYF. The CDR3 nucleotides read TGTGCCAGCAGCCCGGCTAGCGGGAGCTACGAGCAGTACTTC.

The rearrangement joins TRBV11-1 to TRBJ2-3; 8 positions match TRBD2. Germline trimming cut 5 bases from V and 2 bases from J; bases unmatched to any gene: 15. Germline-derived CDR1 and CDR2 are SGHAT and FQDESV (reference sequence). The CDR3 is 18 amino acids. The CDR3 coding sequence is TGTGCCAGCAGCGAAGGCCGACTAGCGATGGGGCCCACAGATACGCAGTATTTT. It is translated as CASSEGRLAMGPTDTQYF.